The 28 T cell receptor beta chains given below trace back to one sample, sequenced in a study of response to subunit inactivated influenza vaccine. TCRdb passed the RT-PCR reads through MiXCR, listing each CDR3 protein once. Counted here are more than 200,000 distinct CDR3 sequences, approximately 12% occurring once; the ten biggest clones make up about 7.8%. Sequenced material: non-naive T cells sorted from PBMCs, taken less than 15 days before vaccination. The receptors were sampled from a man aged 50 to 60 who received an inactivated influenza vaccine.

This clonotype was counted ten times or more. The rearrangement links TRBV4-3 to TRBJ2-2; either TRBD1 or TRBD2 may fit D (5 bases each). CDR1 and CDR2 from the germline V gene are LGHNA and YSLEER. The V gene lost 0 bases and the J gene lost 1 base, with 15 bases spanning the gap. CDR3 length equals 18 residues. The CDR3 is CASSQDSRVGRNTGELFF. Here the CDR3 DNA reads TGCGCCAGCAGCCAAGATAGTCGGGTGGGACGGAACACCGGGGAGCTGTTTTTT.

This chain uses TRBV5-1 with TRBJ2-6, with D perhaps matching TRBD1 (5 bases). CDR3 length: 17 residues. V was trimmed by 0 bases and J by 0 bases, leaving 10 bases between them. Germline values: CDR1 SGHRS, CDR2 YFSETQ. CDR3 DNA: TGCGCCAGCAGCTTGGAGGACACCTCCTCTGGGGCCAACGTCCTGACTTTC. Its translation: CASSLEDTSSGANVLTF.

This clonotype came up many times. This sequence joins TRBV6-2 or TRBV6-3 and TRBJ2-1; weak D call: TRBD2 (5 bases). Germline V gene lookup returns CDR1 MNHEY and CDR2 SVGEGT. The CDR3 extends over 17 amino acids. Trimming took 10 bases from V and 0 from J, leaving 22 bases between them. CDR3: CATKLETLKFSYNEQFF. CDR3 nucleotide sequence: TGTGCCACCAAACTAGAAACCTTAAAATTCTCCTACAATGAGCAGTTCTTC.

This clonotype was counted only a few times. The chain couples TRBV12-3 or TRBV12-4 to TRBJ2-7, with 7 positions matching TRBD1. CDR3 length: 16 amino acids. The J segment lost 3 bases and the V segment lost 0 bases, leaving 8 bases of the junction unmatched. CDR3 bases: TGTGCCAGCAGTTTAGCTAACAGGGGAAGTATCTACGAGCAGTACTTC. This codes for CASSLANRGSIYEQYF.

This clonotype was counted only a few times. The chain is built from TRBV5-1 and TRBJ1-2; 10 bases agree with TRBD1. V was clipped by 7 bases and J by 5 bases; unmatched bases: 8. This CDR3 spans 14 amino acids. Germline V CDR1 and CDR2: SGHRS, YFSETQ. CDR3 nucleotide sequence: TGCGCCAGCGCGCCCGGACAGGGGGTTTATGGCTACACCTTC. It translates to CASAPGQGVYGYTF. The variable domain in full, with the rest retrieved from reference TRBV5-1 and TRBJ1-2, is KAGVTQTPRYLIKTRGQQVTLSCSPISGHRSVSWYQQTPGQGLQFLFEYFSETQRNKGNFPGRFSGRQFSNSRSEMNVSTLELGDSALYLCASAPGQGVYGYTFGSGTRLTVV.

The sample holds a few counts of this clonotype. The chain recombines TRBV4-2 with TRBJ1-2; D may be TRBD1 (5 bases). V was clipped by 0 bases and J by 4 bases, with 12 bases between them. The germline gives CDR1 LGHNA, CDR2 YNFKEQ. The CDR3 sequence is 15 residues long. CDR3 bases: TGTGCCAGCAGCCAAGATCTTGGGACGGGCTATGGCTACACCTTC. It codes for CASSQDLGTGYGYTF.

V is TRBV5-1 and J is TRBJ2-5; TRBD1 is a possible D gene (6 bases). This CDR3 spans 15 amino acids. Germline values: CDR1 SGHRS, CDR2 YFSETQ. V was clipped by 0 bases and J by 4 bases, with 13 bases between them. The CDR3 loop reads CASSLGGIGGETQYF. The CDR3, as DNA: TGCGCCAGCAGCTTGGGTGGAATAGGGGGAGAGACCCAGTACTTC.

This clonotype was recorded at least ten times. The chain has TRBV20-1 and TRBJ2-3, with D possibly matching TRBD2 (6 bases). The CDR3 is made up of 16 amino acids. The germline V gene has CDR1 DFQATT and CDR2 SNEGSKA (reference sequence). V lost 0 bases and J lost 6, with 19 bases in between. The CDR3 coding sequence is TGCAGTGCTAGAGATTTATGGTCGGGGGATGAGGATACGCAGTATTTT. This encodes CSARDLWSGDEDTQYF.

This chain joins TRBV27 and TRBJ2-1, with 11 positions matching TRBD1. V shed 6 bases, J shed 6 bases, and the junction held 4 bases outside the gene matches. The CDR3 is 14 residues long. CDR1 MNHEY and CDR2 SMNVEV come from the germline V gene (reference sequence). The CDR3: CASRGQGEGNEQFF. Here the CDR3 DNA reads TGTGCCAGCAGGGGACAGGGGGAGGGCAATGAGCAGTTCTTC.

This chain connects TRBV5-1 to TRBJ2-2, with D possibly being TRBD1 or TRBD2 (6 bases each). This CDR3 has 15 residues. Germline CDR1 reads SGHRS; CDR2 reads YFSETQ. V was clipped by 5 bases and J by 6 bases, with 17 bases between them. The CDR3 DNA is TGCGCCAGCAGTGCGGGACACAATGCCCCCGGGGAGCTGTTTTTT. As protein: CASSAGHNAPGELFF.

About this clonotype: This may stem from a read error, because a much larger clone lies one nucleotide away. The J gene is TRBJ2-1, the V gene TRBV12-3 or TRBV12-4; D might be TRBD2 (5 bases). The V end was cut by 5 bases, the J end by 14 bases, with 13 bases between. The CDR3 extends over 11 amino acids. In DNA form, the CDR3 reads TGTGCCAGCAGTCCCCGCCTCGGGAAGTTCTTC. Its translation: CASSPRLGKFF.

The chain joins TRBV12-3 or TRBV12-4 to TRBJ2-5; 7 positions match TRBD2. The CDR3 has 13 residues. Germline trimming cut 6 bases from V and 7 bases from J; bases unmatched to any gene: 8. The CDR3 DNA sequence: TGTGCCAGCAGCAGTGGACTAGGCTTGACCCAGTACTTC. Amino acid sequence: CASSSGLGLTQYF.

There are a few counts of this clonotype. The chain couples TRBV20-1 to TRBJ2-3, with D tentatively TRBD1 or TRBD2 (6 bases each). The CDR3 loop spans 17 amino acids. Germline assignment: CDR1 DFQATT and CDR2 SNEGSKA (reference sequence). V was clipped by 6 bases and J by 0 bases, with 22 bases between them. The CDR3 is CSARRGNRIFSTDTQYF. In nucleotides, the CDR3 is TGCAGTGCAAGGAGGGGGAACCGAATCTTTAGCACAGATACGCAGTATTTT.

This clonotype was recorded a few times. J is TRBJ2-1 and V is TRBV20-1, with 12 bases lining up with TRBD1. Germline loops: CDR1 DFQATT, CDR2 SNEGSKA (reference sequence). The V and J ends lost 5 bases and 9 bases, in that order; junction bases with no gene match: 11. The CDR3 contains 15 residues. The CDR3 nucleotides read TGCAGTGCTTCTAGGGGGGGACAGGGGGCGTTTGAGCAGTTCTTC. Protein: CSASRGGQGAFEQFF.

This sequence joins TRBV3-1 and TRBJ2-1, with a tentative D call TRBD2 (5 bases). Germline V gene data show CDR1 as LGHDT and CDR2 as YNNKEL (reference sequence). V was cut by 4 bases and J by 0 bases, with 16 bases left in between. The CDR3 covers 17 residues. This CDR3 is CASSPRTSFSSYNEQFF. CDR3 DNA: TGTGCCAGCAGCCCCCGGACTTCGTTCAGCTCCTACAATGAGCAGTTCTTC.

This clonotype was counted a few times. The chain employs TRBV4-3 and TRBJ2-5; TRBD1 is a possible D gene (5 bases). CDR1 and CDR2 (germline): LGHNA, YSLEER. V lost 0 bases, J lost 4 bases, and 15 bases lay in between. The CDR3 length is 16 residues. CDR3 loop: CASSQEGAGGRETQYF. The DNA of the CDR3 is TGCGCCAGCAGCCAAGAAGGGGCCGGCGGAAGAGAGACCCAGTACTTC.

This clonotype was counted at least ten times. The genes are TRBV4-3 and TRBJ2-3; D gene uncertain. CDR1 and CDR2 (germline): LGHNA, YSLEER. The CDR3 totals 13 residues. With 4 bases removed from V and 3 bases from J, the gap between germline ends came to 8 bases. CDR3 sequence: CASSPQRTDTQYF. The CDR3 DNA is TGCGCCAGCAGCCCACAGAGGACAGATACGCAGTATTTT.

This clonotype appeared a few times. This sequence joins TRBV2 and TRBJ2-5; TRBD2 matches 7 bases. Losses at the gene ends were 7 bases for V and 1 base for J; bases not matched to a gene: 9. Germline CDR1 is SNHLY and CDR2 is FYNNEI. This CDR3 region has 15 residues. The CDR3 loop reads CASTRDGTTQETQYF. The CDR3 DNA follows: TGTGCCAGCACCAGAGACGGGACTACCCAAGAGACCCAGTACTTC.

The sample holds many counts of this clonotype. The chain uses TRBV29-1 and TRBJ2-2; unclear D gene. V was trimmed by 7 bases and J by 1 base, leaving 10 bases between them. This CDR3 has 13 residues. The germline gives CDR1 SQVTM, CDR2 ANQGSEA. CDR3 DNA sequence: TGCAGCGCCACCGTCGAGAACACCGGGGAGCTGTTTTTT. It translates to CSATVENTGELFF.

The V and J genes are TRBV5-1 and TRBJ2-1, with D perhaps matching TRBD1 (6 bases). The CDR3 is made up of 15 amino acids. Germline CDR1 SGHRS, CDR2 YFSETQ. V shed 3 bases and J shed 5 bases, with 15 bases lying between them. DNA of the CDR3: TGCGCCAGCAGCTCGCAGGGGAATTCCGACAATGAGCAGTTCTTC. This translates into CASSSQGNSDNEQFF.

CDR3 nucleotides: TGCAGTGCTAGCCCCACTAGCGGGAGGGCCCGAGAGACCCAGTACTTC. It specifies CSASPTSGRARETQYF. The rearrangement uses TRBV20-1 and TRBJ2-5; 13 positions agree with TRBD2. The CDR3 is 16 residues long. V shed 3 bases, J shed 4 bases, and the junction held 8 bases outside the gene matches. Germline values: CDR1 DFQATT, CDR2 SNEGSKA (reference sequence).

The chain couples TRBV19 to TRBJ1-5, with D uncertain. The CDR3 spans 12 residues. Germline CDR1 reads LNHDA; CDR2 reads SQIVND (reference sequence). Trimming left V 10 bases short and J 7 bases short, with 14 bases between. CDR3 nucleotides: TGTGCCACTAGCCCGGATAGACAGCCCCAGCATTTT. It is translated as CATSPDRQPQHF.

This clonotype occurred a few times. The chain recombines TRBV20-1 with TRBJ1-5, with TRBD1 identical over 9 bases. The germline V gene encodes CDR1 DFQATT and CDR2 SNEGSKA (reference sequence). The CDR3 covers 15 residues. The V gene end was trimmed by 5 bases and the J gene end by 3 bases; junction bases not matched to a gene: 8. The CDR3 DNA is TGCAGTGCTCCTCCCGGGACAGGGAACAATCAGCCCCAGCATTTT. It translates to CSAPPGTGNNQPQHF.

In DNA, the CDR3 is TGTGCCATCATCCCCGGGGGAGATTACACAGATACGCAGTATTTT. It specifies CAIIPGGDYTDTQYF. The chain couples TRBV10-3 to TRBJ2-3; possibly TRBD2 for D (6 bases). The V gene lost 7 bases and the J gene lost 2 bases, with 16 bases spanning the gap. The CDR3 spans 15 residues. CDR1 and CDR2 (germline): ENHRY, SYGVKD.

This clonotype was detected only a few times. This chain links TRBV15 with TRBJ2-7; D is ambiguous. Germline V CDR1 and CDR2: LNHNV, YYDKDF (reference sequence). This CDR3 comprises 13 residues. Trimming stripped 1 base from V and 4 bases from J, with 8 bases between. The CDR3 here is CATSRAPLYEQYF. CDR3 nucleotides: TGTGCCACCAGCAGAGCACCCCTATACGAGCAGTACTTC.

This clonotype has a count of ten or more. The chain combines TRBV6-2 or TRBV6-3 with TRBJ2-1; possibly TRBD1 for D (6 bases). This CDR3 has 11 residues. Germline values: CDR1 MNHEY, CDR2 SVGEGT. The germline V and J ends were trimmed by 6 bases and 12 bases, with 12 bases remaining between them. The CDR3 protein is CASRTGHVQFF. In nucleotides, the CDR3 is TGTGCCAGCAGAACAGGGCATGTGCAGTTCTTC.

V and J are TRBV4-2 and TRBJ1-1; 9 bases match TRBD1. Per germline, CDR1 LGHNA and CDR2 YNFKEQ. The junction had 7 bases not matched to a gene; V was cut back by 1 base and J by 1 base. This CDR3 contains 17 residues. In nucleotides, the CDR3 is TGTGCCAGCAGCCAAGGGCCCCCGGGACAGGGGAACACTGAAGCTTTCTTT. Translating gives CASSQGPPGQGNTEAFF.

V gene TRBV20-1 combines with J gene TRBJ2-7; TRBD2 agrees at 9 bases. With 6 bases clipped from V and 2 bases from J, the junction kept 17 bases outside the gene matches. Per the germline V gene, CDR1 is DFQATT and CDR2 is SNEGSKA (reference sequence). The CDR3 has 17 residues. CDR3 in amino acids: CSATASSGVSFAYEQYF. Here the CDR3 DNA reads TGCAGTGCCACGGCCTCTAGCGGGGTTTCGTTCGCCTACGAGCAGTACTTC.